This is a list of T cell receptor beta chains from one sample in a study of technical replicates of blood from several donors. TCRdb keeps only in-frame clones here, not all; method: immunoSEQ multiplex PCR. This sample has approximately 85,000 clones, with about 90% found just once. Sequenced input: T cells isolated from PBMCs. These receptors were taken from a human donor in good health. Each CDR3 is given with its conserved first and last residue. The D gene is left open where the match is weak. The size field is filled for only some rows; it gives once, few, many or a size class.

j_call: TRBJ1-1
v_call: TRBV7-6
clone_size: -
d_call: -
cdr3_nt: TGTGCCAGCAGCACGGGGGGCAGGGATGAAGCTTTCTTT
cdr3_aa: CASSTGGRDEAFF

j_call: TRBJ1-6
v_call: TRBV2
clone_size: -
d_call: -
cdr3_nt: TGTGCCGGTGGAGGGAATTCACCCCTCCACTTT
cdr3_aa: CAGGGNSPLHF

j_call: TRBJ2-3
v_call: TRBV29-1
clone_size: -
d_call: -
cdr3_nt: TGCAGCGTTGAAGATCTCTCAGGGGGCACAGATACGCAGTATTTT
cdr3_aa: CSVEDLSGGTDTQYF

j_call: TRBJ1-1
v_call: TRBV11-2
clone_size: -
d_call: TRBD1
cdr3_nt: TGTGCCAGCAGACAGGGGGCGCGGGGCACTGAAGCTTTCTTT
cdr3_aa: CASRQGARGTEAFF

j_call: TRBJ2-1
v_call: TRBV6-1
clone_size: -
d_call: TRBD1
cdr3_nt: TGTGCCAGCAGGCTACAGGGGGCGGGGTACAATGAGCAGTTCTTC
cdr3_aa: CASRLQGAGYNEQFF

j_call: TRBJ2-3
v_call: TRBV5-1
clone_size: -
d_call: -
cdr3_nt: TGCGCCAGCAGCTTGGAAAGGGCAGGATGGGAGGCCGATACGCAGTATTTT
cdr3_aa: CASSLERAGWEADTQYF

j_call: TRBJ2-7
v_call: TRBV4-1
clone_size: -
d_call: -
cdr3_nt: TGCGCCAGCAGCCAAGTCGATTTCCTCGGAGGAACCTACGAGCAGTACTTC
cdr3_aa: CASSQVDFLGGTYEQYF

j_call: TRBJ1-2
v_call: TRBV7-9
clone_size: -
d_call: TRBD1
cdr3_nt: TGTGCCAGCAGCCCCGTTCCCGGACAGGGCGACTATGGCTACACCTTC
cdr3_aa: CASSPVPGQGDYGYTF

j_call: TRBJ2-7
v_call: TRBV5-8
clone_size: -
d_call: TRBD2
cdr3_nt: TGTGCCAGCAATATGGCTAGCGGTTCCTACGAGCAGTACTTC
cdr3_aa: CASNMASGSYEQYF

j_call: TRBJ2-2
v_call: TRBV29-1
clone_size: few
d_call: TRBD1
cdr3_nt: TGCAGCGTTGAAGAGGGACAGGGATCAACCGGGGAGCTGTTTTTT
cdr3_aa: CSVEEGQGSTGELFF

j_call: TRBJ2-5
v_call: TRBV11-3
clone_size: -
d_call: TRBD1
cdr3_nt: TGTGCCAGCAGCCTACAGGGGGCGGGGGAGACCCAGTACTTC
cdr3_aa: CASSLQGAGETQYF

j_call: TRBJ2-5
v_call: TRBV7-9
clone_size: -
d_call: TRBD1
cdr3_nt: TGTGCCAGCAGCCTAGGGGACAGATTACAAGAGACCCAGTACTTC
cdr3_aa: CASSLGDRLQETQYF

j_call: TRBJ2-7
v_call: TRBV27
clone_size: -
d_call: TRBD2
cdr3_nt: TGTGCCAGCAGTCCCACGGGGGGGTCCCTCTTACTAGGCGAGCAGTACTTC
cdr3_aa: CASSPTGGSLLLGEQYF

j_call: TRBJ2-5
v_call: TRBV6-1
clone_size: -
d_call: -
cdr3_nt: TGTGCCACCGCGACAGGCCAAGAGACCCAGTACTTC
cdr3_aa: CATATGQETQYF

j_call: TRBJ2-5
v_call: TRBV7-9
clone_size: -
d_call: -
cdr3_nt: TGTGCCAGCAGCTTACGGGCAGGGGAAGAGACCCAGTACTTC
cdr3_aa: CASSLRAGEETQYF

j_call: TRBJ1-1
v_call: TRBV5-1
clone_size: -
d_call: TRBD1
cdr3_nt: TGCGCCAGCAGCCCCGGACAGGGGGAGTTGAACACTGAAGCTTTCTTT
cdr3_aa: CASSPGQGELNTEAFF

j_call: TRBJ1-1
v_call: TRBV5-1
clone_size: -
d_call: -
cdr3_nt: TGCGCCAGCACCCCGCCGGGCCAGGGGAACACTGAAGCTTTCTTT
cdr3_aa: CASTPPGQGNTEAFF

j_call: TRBJ1-1
v_call: TRBV12-5
clone_size: -
d_call: -
cdr3_nt: TGTGCTAGTGGTTTGGTACTTTCCGCGAACACTGAAGCTTTCTTT
cdr3_aa: CASGLVLSANTEAFF

j_call: TRBJ1-5
v_call: TRBV7-2
clone_size: -
d_call: -
cdr3_nt: TGTGCCAGCAGCTTATTCCCACAGAGGGAGCCCCAGCATTTT
cdr3_aa: CASSLFPQREPQHF

j_call: TRBJ2-4
v_call: TRBV7-9
clone_size: -
d_call: -
cdr3_nt: TGTGCCAGCAGCTCGATAGAAACAGCCAAAAACATTCAGTACTTC
cdr3_aa: CASSSIETAKNIQYF

j_call: TRBJ1-1
v_call: TRBV19
clone_size: -
d_call: -
cdr3_nt: TGTGCCAGTAGTATAGGTACGGGGAGAGCTTTCTTT
cdr3_aa: CASSIGTGRAFF

j_call: TRBJ2-1
v_call: TRBV28
clone_size: -
d_call: -
cdr3_nt: TGTGCCAGCAGCGCACCCCCTAGCTCCCATGAGCAGTTCTTC
cdr3_aa: CASSAPPSSHEQFF

j_call: TRBJ1-2
v_call: TRBV6-4
clone_size: -
d_call: TRBD1
cdr3_nt: TGTGCCAGCAGTGACCGACAGGGACGCTACACCTTC
cdr3_aa: CASSDRQGRYTF

j_call: TRBJ1-1
v_call: TRBV27
clone_size: -
d_call: -
cdr3_nt: TGTGCCAGCAGTCCGCGACAGATCGGGTACACTGAAGCTTTCTTT
cdr3_aa: CASSPRQIGYTEAFF

j_call: TRBJ2-2
v_call: TRBV27
clone_size: -
d_call: -
cdr3_nt: TGTGCCAGCAGTTTGGGGGGCGGGGAGCTGTTTTTT
cdr3_aa: CASSLGGGELFF

j_call: TRBJ2-1
v_call: TRBV29-1
clone_size: -
d_call: -
cdr3_nt: TGCAGCGTTGAAGGGCCGGGTGCCCACAATGAGCAGTTCTTC
cdr3_aa: CSVEGPGAHNEQFF

j_call: TRBJ1-1
v_call: TRBV5-8
clone_size: -
d_call: TRBD1
cdr3_nt: TGTGCCAGCAGCTTGGCCGTCAGGGGGGTAGCTTTCTTT
cdr3_aa: CASSLAVRGVAFF

j_call: TRBJ2-5
v_call: TRBV7-9
clone_size: -
d_call: -
cdr3_nt: TGTGCCAGCAGCTTATACAGGGTAGAGACCCAGTACTTC
cdr3_aa: CASSLYRVETQYF

j_call: TRBJ1-1
v_call: TRBV7-6
clone_size: -
d_call: TRBD1
cdr3_nt: TGTGCCAGCAGCCCTCAGGGGGCGAACACTGAAGCTTTCTTT
cdr3_aa: CASSPQGANTEAFF

j_call: TRBJ2-2
v_call: TRBV15
clone_size: -
d_call: TRBD1
cdr3_nt: TGTGCCACCTTTCCTTCGACAGGGCTGTTCGGGGAGCTGTTTTTT
cdr3_aa: CATFPSTGLFGELFF

j_call: TRBJ2-1
v_call: TRBV7-9
clone_size: -
d_call: -
cdr3_nt: TGTGCCAGCAGCCCCTCTGACAATGAGCAGTTCTTC
cdr3_aa: CASSPSDNEQFF

j_call: TRBJ2-2
v_call: TRBV7-2
clone_size: -
d_call: -
cdr3_nt: TGTGCCAGCAGCTGGATTAGCCTCACCGGGGAGCTGTTTTTT
cdr3_aa: CASSWISLTGELFF

j_call: TRBJ1-4
v_call: TRBV18
clone_size: -
d_call: -
cdr3_nt: TGTGCCAGCTCACCGGGAACAGGAAGAGCAACTAATGAAAAACTGTTTTTT
cdr3_aa: CASSPGTGRATNEKLFF

j_call: TRBJ1-1
v_call: TRBV7-9
clone_size: -
d_call: -
cdr3_nt: TGTGCCAGCAGCTTAGTGTCGGGGGGGAACACTGAAGCTTTCTTT
cdr3_aa: CASSLVSGGNTEAFF

j_call: TRBJ1-1
v_call: TRBV10-3
clone_size: -
d_call: TRBD1
cdr3_nt: TGTGCCATCACCACAGGGGCAGGCACTGAAGCTTTCTTT
cdr3_aa: CAITTGAGTEAFF

j_call: TRBJ2-3
v_call: TRBV14
clone_size: once
d_call: -
cdr3_nt: TGTGCCAGCAGCTTAAGCGGTAACACAGATACGCAGTATTTT
cdr3_aa: CASSLSGNTDTQYF

j_call: TRBJ2-1
v_call: TRBV28
clone_size: -
d_call: TRBD2
cdr3_nt: TGTGCCAGCAGTTTATTCAGGGAGACTAGCGTGAGTGAGCAGTTCTTC
cdr3_aa: CASSLFRETSVSEQFF

j_call: TRBJ2-3
v_call: TRBV6-1
clone_size: -
d_call: -
cdr3_nt: TGTGCCAGCAGTGAAGTGGCAGGGGGCACAGATACGCAGTATTTT
cdr3_aa: CASSEVAGGTDTQYF

j_call: TRBJ2-7
v_call: TRBV9
clone_size: -
d_call: -
cdr3_nt: TGTGCCAGCAGCGTAGGGTCGGGGTTGGCCTACGAGCAGTACTTC
cdr3_aa: CASSVGSGLAYEQYF

j_call: TRBJ2-7
v_call: TRBV27
clone_size: once
d_call: -
cdr3_nt: TGTGCCAGCAGTACGATCAGGGGCTACGAGCAGTACTTC
cdr3_aa: CASSTIRGYEQYF

j_call: TRBJ2-7
v_call: TRBV14
clone_size: -
d_call: -
cdr3_nt: TGTGCCAGCAGAGGGGGATCCTGGGAGCAGTACTTC
cdr3_aa: CASRGGSWEQYF